Listed here are 26 T cell receptor beta chains from one sample, sequenced in a study of blood T cells in healthy people across ages. Using a J-beta primer mix together with a sample-barcoded 5' primer, a second PCR was run for about 7 to 12 cycles. TCRdb independently ran MiXCR on the 5' RACE reads; one entry per CDR3 protein. The table has about 800,000 distinct CDR3 sequences, about 25% seen once. This sample also belongs to another study, concerning T cells of mothers and their children.

The sample consisted of blood. These receptors came from a boy aged 5-17 years in good health.

The chain combines TRBV11-3 with TRBJ2-1; 8 positions match TRBD1. The CDR3 contains 12 residues. The V gene's germline CDR1 is SGHNT and CDR2 YENEEA. The V and J ends lost 5 bases and 15 bases, in that order; junction bases with no gene match: 9. CDR3 bases: TGTGCCAGCAGCGGGACAGGCCCCGAGGGGTTCTTC. Amino acid sequence: CASSGTGPEGFF.

Only a few counts were recorded for this clonotype. This chain links TRBV6-1 with TRBJ2-1, with D unclear. Germline CDR1 and CDR2: MNHNS and SASEGT. The CDR3 is 11 residues long. V gave up 3 bases and J gave up 5 bases, with 2 bases separating them. This CDR3 reads CASSEHNEQFF. The CDR3 DNA reads as TGTGCCAGCAGTGAGCACAATGAGCAGTTCTTC.

The chain combines TRBV29-1 with TRBJ1-2, with TRBD1 matching 7 bases. Germline CDR1 reads SQVTM; CDR2 reads ANQGSEA. CDR3 size: 13 residues. With V trimmed by 1 base and J by 7 bases, 6 bases remained unmatched. The CDR3 reads CSVEGTGGPGYTF. CDR3 sequence (DNA): TGCAGCGTTGAAGGGACAGGCGGCCCTGGCTACACCTTC.

The chain uses TRBV19 and TRBJ1-5; the match to TRBD1 covers 10 bases. CDR3 length: 15 amino acids. After removal of 10 bases from V and 6 bases from J, the junction contained 12 bases not matched to a gene. Germline CDR1 and CDR2: LNHDA and SQIVND (reference sequence). The CDR3 spells CATLPDRGDGQPQHF. CDR3 DNA sequence: TGTGCCACATTACCGGACAGGGGGGATGGTCAGCCCCAGCATTTT.

This sequence joins TRBV12-3 or TRBV12-4 and TRBJ2-3, with TRBD2 matching 7 bases. The length of the CDR3 is 17 residues. Losses at the gene ends were 7 bases for V and 2 bases for J; bases not matched to a gene: 15. CDR3 coding DNA: TGTGCCAGCACCTCTTTACGGGGAGGGGAAAACACAGATACGCAGTATTTT. This gives the protein CASTSLRGGENTDTQYF.

This chain joins TRBV4-3 and TRBJ2-1; perhaps TRBD1 as D (6 bases). Germline CDR1 and CDR2: LGHNA and YSLEER. The CDR3 is 13 residues long. Trimming pared 6 bases from V and 8 bases from J, leaving 14 bases between. The CDR3 is CASSTTGTHEQFF. For the CDR3, the DNA is TGCGCCAGCAGTACCACAGGGACACATGAGCAGTTCTTC.

The rearrangement links TRBV27 to TRBJ2-3; D possibly corresponds to TRBD1 (6 bases). Trimming pared 5 bases from V and 6 bases from J, leaving 12 bases between. The V gene's germline CDR1 is MNHEY and CDR2 SMNVEV (reference sequence). This CDR3 spans 13 amino acids. In DNA, the CDR3 is TGTGCCAGCAGTAAGGGGGACGCGGATACGCAGTATTTT. This encodes CASSKGDADTQYF.

The V gene is TRBV7-3, the J gene TRBJ2-2; D not certain. V was shortened by 5 bases and J by 1 base, with 8 bases between the two germline ends. Per germline, CDR1 SGHTA and CDR2 FQGTGA. This CDR3 is 14 amino acids long. In nucleotides, the CDR3 is TGTGCCAGCAGCCCTGGGTGGAACACCGGGGAGCTGTTTTTT. Translation gives CASSPGWNTGELFF.

This clonotype was seen a few times. The V gene is TRBV3-1, the J gene TRBJ2-6; tentatively, D is TRBD1 (6 bases). The CDR3 is made up of 15 amino acids. In germline, CDR1 is LGHDT, CDR2 YNNKEL (reference sequence). V shed 4 bases and J shed 1 base, with 8 bases lying between them. The CDR3 nucleotides are TGTGCCAGCAGCCGACAGGCTTCTGGGGCCAACGTCCTGACTTTC. Translated: CASSRQASGANVLTF.

The CDR3 loop reads CASRGSASGEQFF. For the CDR3, the DNA is TGTGCCAGCAGGGGCTCGGCTTCTGGTGAGCAGTTCTTC. The chain has TRBV6-2 or TRBV6-3 and TRBJ2-1; no clear D gene. Germline values: CDR1 MNHEY, CDR2 SVGEGT. The germline V and J ends were trimmed by 6 bases and 9 bases, with 15 bases remaining between them. This CDR3 comprises 13 residues.

This clonotype was observed a single time. The chain joins TRBV6-2 or TRBV6-3 to TRBJ1-5, with 7 bases fitting TRBD1. CDR1 is MNHEY and CDR2 is SVGEGT in the germline V gene. The ends lost 2 bases at V and 0 bases at J; junction bases unmatched: 4. This CDR3 is built from 16 residues. CDR3 bases: TGTGCCAGCAGTTACGGGGGACAGTATAGCAATCAGCCCCAGCATTTT. Translating gives CASSYGGQYSNQPQHF.

This chain links TRBV27 with TRBJ2-5; 11 nucleotides align to TRBD2. Germline lookup yields CDR1 MNHEY and CDR2 SMNVEV (reference sequence). The CDR3 sequence is 20 residues long. V shed 8 bases and J 0 bases; nucleotides not matched to a gene: 20. In DNA form, the CDR3 reads TGTGCCAGCGGGATTTCTCGCCGCCTAGCGGGAGGAACGTACCAAGAGACCCAGTACTTC. It encodes CASGISRRLAGGTYQETQYF.

This clonotype was counted a few times. The genes are TRBV28 and TRBJ2-4; no clear D gene. V lost 8 bases to trimming and J lost 5 bases, with 7 bases between them. This CDR3 has 11 residues. Germline-derived CDR1 and CDR2 are MDHEN and SYDVKM. The CDR3 DNA is TGTGCCAGCGTGAAGGAAAACATTCAGTACTTC. Encoded protein: CASVKENIQYF.

This chain links TRBV7-2 with TRBJ1-2; D is unclear. This CDR3 contains 13 residues. Germline CDR1 reads SGHTA; CDR2 reads FQGNSA. Trimming took off 4 bases at V and 5 bases at J, with 11 bases between the two ends. The CDR3 reads CASSSPAVYGYTF. The DNA of the CDR3 is TGTGCCAGCAGCTCGCCAGCGGTTTATGGCTACACCTTC.

A few counts support this clonotype. The chain employs TRBV19 and TRBJ2-7; 11 bases are a match to TRBD2. The length of the CDR3 is 13 residues. Germline CDR1 reads LNHDA; CDR2 reads SQIVND (reference sequence). J was trimmed by 7 bases and V by 5 bases; bases with no gene match: 4. The CDR3 DNA reads TGTGCCAGTAGTTTCCGGACTAGCGGGGAGCAGTACTTC. Translation: CASSFRTSGEQYF.

This clonotype appeared a few times. The chain is built from TRBV5-6 and TRBJ2-4; no clear D gene. The V gene's germline CDR1 is SGHDT and CDR2 YYEEEE. Deletions cut 2 bases from V and 5 bases from J, with 11 bases between. The length of the CDR3 is 14 residues. CDR3 in amino acids: CASSFLRAQNIQYF. CDR3 bases: TGTGCCAGCAGCTTCTTACGGGCGCAAAACATTCAGTACTTC.

The sample holds one count of this clonotype. CDR3 DNA sequence: TGCAGTGCTGGGACTCCACCTTATGGGCAGTACTTC. Its translation is CSAGTPPYGQYF. The rearrangement joins TRBV20-1 to TRBJ2-1, with a possible D match to TRBD2 (6 bases). The last part of the DNA fits TRBJ2-7 better; the J call may be wrong. The CDR3 is 12 residues long. Germline V gives CDR1 DFQATT, CDR2 SNEGSKA (reference sequence).

This clonotype showed up just once. The chain uses TRBV7-2 and TRBJ1-5, with no clear D. The germline V gene encodes CDR1 SGHTA and CDR2 FQGNSA. The CDR3 is 15 amino acids. V was clipped by 4 bases and J by 0 bases, with 10 bases between them. In DNA, the CDR3 is TGTGCCAGCAGCTCGTACTCAAATAGCAATCAGCCCCAGCATTTT. This sequence encodes CASSSYSNSNQPQHF. Filled out from reference TRBV7-2 and TRBJ1-5, the complete variable domain reads GAGVSQSPSNKVTEKGKDVELRCDPISGHTALYWYRQSLGQGLEFLIYFQGNSAPDKSGLPSDRFSAERTGGSVSTLTIQRTQQEDSAVYLCASSSYSNSNQPQHFGDGTRLSIL.

This clonotype was counted a few times. V and J are TRBV12-3 or TRBV12-4 and TRBJ2-4, with D perhaps matching TRBD2 (5 bases). The germline V and J ends were trimmed by 7 bases and 0 bases, with 10 bases remaining between them. This CDR3 spans 14 amino acids. The CDR3 is CASTLLGAKNIQYF. DNA for the CDR3: TGTGCCAGCACCCTACTAGGAGCCAAAAACATTCAGTACTTC.

The chain carries TRBV7-2 and TRBJ1-1, with 10 bases fitting TRBD1. Per germline, CDR1 SGHTA and CDR2 FQGNSA. With V trimmed by 1 base and J by 4 bases, 3 bases remained unmatched. The CDR3 length is 15 residues. This CDR3 is CASSLGRQGATEAFF. The CDR3 DNA sequence: TGTGCCAGCAGCTTAGGCCGACAGGGGGCCACTGAAGCTTTCTTT.

This clonotype was counted only a few times. In DNA, the CDR3 is TGTGCCAGCAGGGGACCCCCAGACCCTGAAGCTTTCTTT. It specifies CASRGPPDPEAFF. The V call is TRBV2, the J call TRBJ1-1; tentative D call: TRBD1 (5 bases). There are 13 residues in the CDR3. Per germline, CDR1 SNHLY and CDR2 FYNNEI. Trimming took off 6 bases at V and 6 bases at J, with 14 bases between the two ends. Variable domain in full (rest from reference TRBV2 and TRBJ1-1): EPEVTQTPSHQVTQMGQEVILRCVPISNHLYFYWYRQILGQKVEFLVSFYNNEISEKSEIFDDQFSVERPDGSNFTLKIRSTKLEDSAMYFCASRGPPDPEAFFGQGTRLTVV.

The CDR3 here is CASSTPGNEQYF. CDR3 DNA sequence: TGTGCCAGTAGTACACCGGGCAACGAGCAGTACTTC. This chain joins TRBV12-3 or TRBV12-4 and TRBJ2-7; no firm D call. The length of the CDR3 is 12 residues. The V end was cut by 9 bases, the J end by 5 bases, with 14 bases between.

There are a few counts of this clonotype. The CDR3 loop is CASSLSDRAVRGYTF. CDR3 in DNA: TGTGCCAGCAGTTTATCCGACAGGGCGGTGCGCGGCTACACCTTC. The chain uses TRBV28 and TRBJ1-2; 7 positions match TRBD1. The CDR3 runs 15 residues. J was trimmed by 8 bases and V by 1 base; bases with no gene match: 10. CDR1 is MDHEN, CDR2 SYDVKM, per germline.

This clonotype was detected only a few times. Germline is not matched at one junction end, which may reflect a read error. This chain joins TRBV4-3 and TRBJ2-1; D is undetermined. Per the germline V gene, CDR1 is LGHNA and CDR2 is YSLEER. This CDR3 contains 14 residues. CDR3 loop: CANSSVGNGNEQFF. In DNA form, the CDR3 reads TGCGCCAACAGCTCAGTGGGAAACGGTAATGAGCAGTTCTTC.

This clonotype has just one count. This chain uses TRBV6-5 with TRBJ2-5, with D perhaps matching TRBD1 (6 bases). The DNA end favors TRBJ2-7, so the J call may be wrong. CDR1 and CDR2 from the germline V gene are MNHEY and SVGAGI. The CDR3 length is 15 residues. This CDR3 reads CASSSGTTPIYEQYF. CDR3 DNA sequence: TGTGCCAGCAGTTCGGGGACAACCCCAATCTACGAGCAGTACTTC.

This rearrangement joins TRBV21-1 to TRBJ2-7; the table's D gene call, TRBD1, was not cross checked with the DNA. TRBV21-1 is listed as a pseudogene. CDR3 length: 15 residues. For the CDR3, the DNA is TGTGCCAGCAGCACGGTCGACAGGGGGACTACCGAGCAGTACTTC. It yields the protein CASSTVDRGTTEQYF.